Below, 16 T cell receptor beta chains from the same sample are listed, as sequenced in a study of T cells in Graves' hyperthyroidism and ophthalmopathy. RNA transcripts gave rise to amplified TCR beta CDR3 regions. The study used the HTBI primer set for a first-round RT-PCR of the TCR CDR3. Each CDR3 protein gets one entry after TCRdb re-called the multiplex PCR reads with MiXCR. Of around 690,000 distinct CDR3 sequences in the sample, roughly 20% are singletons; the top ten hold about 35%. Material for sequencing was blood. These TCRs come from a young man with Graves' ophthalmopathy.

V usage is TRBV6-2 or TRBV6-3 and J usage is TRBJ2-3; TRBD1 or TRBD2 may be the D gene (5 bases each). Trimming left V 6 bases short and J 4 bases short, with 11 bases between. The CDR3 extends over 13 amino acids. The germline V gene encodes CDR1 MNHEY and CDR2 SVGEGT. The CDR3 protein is CASSQGPPDTQYF. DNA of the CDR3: TGTGCCAGCAGCCAGGGACCCCCAGATACGCAGTATTTT.

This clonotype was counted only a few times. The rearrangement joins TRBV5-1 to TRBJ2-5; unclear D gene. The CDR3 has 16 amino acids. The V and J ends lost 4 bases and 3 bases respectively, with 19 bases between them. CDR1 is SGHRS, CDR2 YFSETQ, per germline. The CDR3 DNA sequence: TGCGCCAGCAGCCCAGACGGCAGCCTGGTGGAAGAGACCCAGTACTTC. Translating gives CASSPDGSLVEETQYF.

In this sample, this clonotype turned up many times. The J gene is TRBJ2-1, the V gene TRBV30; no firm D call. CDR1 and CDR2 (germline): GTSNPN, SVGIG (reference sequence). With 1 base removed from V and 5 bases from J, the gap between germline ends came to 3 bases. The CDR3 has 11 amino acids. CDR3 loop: CAWSADNEQFF. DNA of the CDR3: TGTGCCTGGAGTGCAGACAATGAGCAGTTCTTC.

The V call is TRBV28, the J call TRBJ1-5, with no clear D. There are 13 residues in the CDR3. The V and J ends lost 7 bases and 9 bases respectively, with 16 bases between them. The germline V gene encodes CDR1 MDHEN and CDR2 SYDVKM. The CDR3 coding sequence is TGTGCCAGCAACCAACGGGATCCGGGGCCCCAGCATTTT. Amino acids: CASNQRDPGPQHF.

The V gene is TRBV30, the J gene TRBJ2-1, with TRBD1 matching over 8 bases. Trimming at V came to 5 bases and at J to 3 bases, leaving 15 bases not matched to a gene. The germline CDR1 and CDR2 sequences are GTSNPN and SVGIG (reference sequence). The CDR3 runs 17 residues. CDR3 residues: CAWHGQGFEYGYNEQFF. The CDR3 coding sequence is TGTGCCTGGCATGGACAGGGATTCGAATACGGCTACAATGAGCAGTTCTTC.

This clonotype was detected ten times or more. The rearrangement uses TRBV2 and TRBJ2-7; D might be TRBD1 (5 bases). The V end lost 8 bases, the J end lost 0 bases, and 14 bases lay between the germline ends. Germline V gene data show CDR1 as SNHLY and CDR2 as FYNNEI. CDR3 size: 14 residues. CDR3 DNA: TGTGCCAGCCGTGGGGTGGACACCTCCTACGAGCAGTACTTC. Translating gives CASRGVDTSYEQYF.

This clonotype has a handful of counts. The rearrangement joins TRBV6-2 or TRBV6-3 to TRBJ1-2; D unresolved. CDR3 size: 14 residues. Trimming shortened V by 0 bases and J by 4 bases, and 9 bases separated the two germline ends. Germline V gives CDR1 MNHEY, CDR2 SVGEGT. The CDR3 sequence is CASSYSKNSYGYTF. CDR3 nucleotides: TGTGCCAGCAGTTACTCGAAAAACAGCTATGGCTACACCTTC.

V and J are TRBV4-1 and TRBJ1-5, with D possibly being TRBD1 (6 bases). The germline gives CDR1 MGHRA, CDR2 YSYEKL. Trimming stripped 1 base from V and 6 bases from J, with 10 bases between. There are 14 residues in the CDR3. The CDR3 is CASSQVGTPQPQHF. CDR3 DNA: TGCGCCAGCAGCCAAGTGGGGACACCTCAGCCCCAGCATTTT.

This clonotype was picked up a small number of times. The CDR3: CSVERAGDINEQFF. The CDR3 nucleotides are TGCAGCGTTGAACGAGCGGGAGATATCAATGAGCAGTTCTTC. V gene TRBV29-1 combines with J gene TRBJ2-1; the match to TRBD2 covers 8 bases. Germline V gives CDR1 SQVTM, CDR2 ANQGSEA. This CDR3 has 14 residues. Trimming cost V 2 bases and J 6 bases; bases outside gene matches: 6.

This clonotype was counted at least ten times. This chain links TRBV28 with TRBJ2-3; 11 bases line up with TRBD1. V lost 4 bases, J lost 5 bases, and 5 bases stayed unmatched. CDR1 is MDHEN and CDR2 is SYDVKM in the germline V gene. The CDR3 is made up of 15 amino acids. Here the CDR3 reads CASSSRTGGKDTQYF. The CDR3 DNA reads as TGTGCCAGCAGTTCCAGGACAGGGGGCAAAGATACGCAGTATTTT. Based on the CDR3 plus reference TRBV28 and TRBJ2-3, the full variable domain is DVKVTQSSRYLVKRTGEKVFLECVQDMDHENMFWYRQDPGLGLRLIYFSYDVKMKEKGDIPEGYSVSREKKERFSLILESASTNQTSMYLCASSSRTGGKDTQYFGPGTRLTVL.

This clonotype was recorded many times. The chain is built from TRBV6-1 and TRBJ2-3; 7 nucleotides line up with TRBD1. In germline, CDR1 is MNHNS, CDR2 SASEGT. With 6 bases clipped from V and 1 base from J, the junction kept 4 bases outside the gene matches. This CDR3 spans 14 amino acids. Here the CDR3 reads CASRSGTGTDTQYF. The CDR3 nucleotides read TGTGCCAGCAGGTCCGGGACAGGCACAGATACGCAGTATTTT.

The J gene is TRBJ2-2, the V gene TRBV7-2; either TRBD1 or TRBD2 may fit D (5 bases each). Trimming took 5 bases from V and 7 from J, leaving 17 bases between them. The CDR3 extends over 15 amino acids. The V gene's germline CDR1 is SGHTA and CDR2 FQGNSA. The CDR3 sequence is CASSRRDGSVGELFF. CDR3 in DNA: TGTGCCAGCAGCCGACGGGACGGGTCGGTCGGGGAGCTGTTTTTT. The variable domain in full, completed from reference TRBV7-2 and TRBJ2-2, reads GAGVSQSPSNKVTEKGKDVELRCDPISGHTALYWYRQSLGQGLEFLIYFQGNSAPDKSGLPSDRFSAERTGGSVSTLTIQRTQQEDSAVYLCASSRRDGSVGELFFGEGSRLTVL.

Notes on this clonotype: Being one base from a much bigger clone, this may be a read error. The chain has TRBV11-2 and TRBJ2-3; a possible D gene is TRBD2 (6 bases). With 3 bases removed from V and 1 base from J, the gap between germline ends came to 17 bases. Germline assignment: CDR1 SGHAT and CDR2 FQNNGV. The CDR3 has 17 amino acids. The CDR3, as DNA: TGTGCCAGCAGCTTGGGATCGGGGACTGGGGGCACAGATACGCAGTATTTT. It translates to CASSLGSGTGGTDTQYF. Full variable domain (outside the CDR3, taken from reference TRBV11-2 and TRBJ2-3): EAGVAQSPRYKIIEKRQSVAFWCNPISGHATLYWYQQILGQGPKLLIQFQNNGVVDDSQLPKDRFSAERLKGVDSTLKIQPAKLEDSAVYLCASSLGSGTGGTDTQYFGPGTRLTVL.

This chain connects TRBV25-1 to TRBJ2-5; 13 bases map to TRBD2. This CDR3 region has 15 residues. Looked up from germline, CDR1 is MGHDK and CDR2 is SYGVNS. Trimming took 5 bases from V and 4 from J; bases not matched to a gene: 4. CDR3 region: CASSYGLAGAETQYF. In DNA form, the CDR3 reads TGTGCCAGCAGTTACGGACTAGCGGGAGCAGAGACCCAGTACTTC. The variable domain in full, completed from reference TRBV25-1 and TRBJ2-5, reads EADIYQTPRYLVIGTGKKITLECSQTMGHDKMYWYQQDPGMELHLIHYSYGVNSTEKGDLSSESTVSRIRTEHFPLTLESARPSHTSQYLCASSYGLAGAETQYFGPGTRLLVL.

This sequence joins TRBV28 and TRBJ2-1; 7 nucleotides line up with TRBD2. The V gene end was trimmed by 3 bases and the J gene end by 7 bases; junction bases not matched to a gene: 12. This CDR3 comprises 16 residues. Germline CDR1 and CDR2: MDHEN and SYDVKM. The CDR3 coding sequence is TGTGCCAGCAGTTTCCCCCTTGGGGCGGGAGTTAATGAGCAGTTCTTC. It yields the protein CASSFPLGAGVNEQFF.

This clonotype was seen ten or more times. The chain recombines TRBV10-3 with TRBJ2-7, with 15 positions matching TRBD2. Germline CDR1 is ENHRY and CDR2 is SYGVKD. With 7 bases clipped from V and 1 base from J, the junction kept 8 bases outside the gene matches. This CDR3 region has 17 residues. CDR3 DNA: TGTGCCATCACCGCCGGGACTAGCGGGAGGCGTTCCTACGAGCAGTACTTC. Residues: CAITAGTSGRRSYEQYF.